The rows below give T cell receptor beta chains drawn from one sample of a study of blood T cell repertoires in COVID-19. Only in-frame clones appear in the TCRdb table, and some are missing; sequencing was by immunoSEQ multiplex PCR. The table shows roughly 120,000 clones, with roughly nine tenths occurring only once. Sequenced material: peripheral blood. Source of these receptors: a man aged 70 or older with active or convalescent COVID-19. Each CDR3 is given with its conserved first and last residue. Each record gives: CDR3 length, V gene, J gene, clone size, D gene, CDR3 protein, CDR3 DNA. The D gene is left open where the match is weak. Only part of the rows carry a size: once, few, many, or a class if the clone is expanded.

>15|TRBV7-2|TRBJ2-7|-|-
CASSLQAGEDYEQYF
TGTGCCAGCAGCTTACAGGCAGGGGAAGATTACGAGCAGTACTTC
>12|TRBV27|TRBJ2-3|few|TRBD1
CASSLQGTGQYF
TGTGCCAGCAGTTTACAAGGGACAGGGCAGTATTTT
>13|TRBV27|TRBJ2-7|-|-
CASTTRGGSEQYF
TGTGCCAGCACCACCCGAGGTGGGTCCGAGCAGTACTTC
>15|TRBV28|TRBJ1-2|-|TRBD1
CASSTRTGERSGYTF
TGTGCCAGCAGTACCCGGACAGGGGAAAGGAGTGGCTACACCTTC
>14|TRBV13|TRBJ2-1|-|-
CASSLAALAGEQFF
TGTGCCAGCAGCTTAGCGGCCCTAGCTGGTGAGCAGTTCTTC
>14|TRBV10-3|TRBJ1-2|-|TRBD1
CAITKGQTNYGYTF
TGTGCCATCACTAAGGGACAGACTAACTATGGCTACACCTTC
>13|TRBV5-4|TRBJ2-5|-|-
CASSRQTQETQYF
TGTGCCAGCAGCCGACAGACTCAAGAGACCCAGTACTTC
>14|TRBV6-1|TRBJ1-2|-|TRBD1
CASSETTGERGYTF
TGTGCCAGCAGTGAAACGACAGGGGAAAGAGGCTACACCTTC
>14|TRBV5-1|TRBJ1-2|-|-
CASSPPDNNYGYTF
TGCGCCAGCAGCCCCCCGGACAATAACTATGGCTACACCTTC
>14|TRBV28|TRBJ1-4|-|-
CASRLPGGNEKLFF
TGTGCCAGCCGCCTTCCGGGGGGTAATGAAAAACTGTTTTTT
>15|TRBV6-9|TRBJ2-2|-|TRBD1
CASSYSATGGWELFF
TGTGCCAGCAGTTATTCGGCGACAGGGGGGTGGGAGCTGTTTTTT
>13|TRBV6-6|TRBJ1-5|-|-
CAALDSFNQPQHF
TGTGCCGCCTTGGACAGTTTCAATCAGCCCCAGCATTTT
>16|TRBV30|TRBJ1-5|-|TRBD1
CAWSVGTGVRNQPQHF
TGTGCCTGGAGTGTTGGGACAGGGGTTCGCAATCAGCCCCAGCATTTT
>11|TRBV6-5|TRBJ2-1|once|-
CATHSSNEQFF
TGTGCCACCCACTCTTCGAATGAGCAGTTCTTC
>14|TRBV6-5|TRBJ2-7|-|-
CASSYSSQSYEQYF
TGTGCCAGCAGTTACTCCTCACAGAGCTACGAGCAGTACTTC
>15|TRBV28|TRBJ2-1|-|-
CASSYREPTYNEQFF
TGTGCCAGCAGTTACAGGGAGCCTACCTACAATGAGCAGTTCTTC